This T cell receptor beta chain was profiled in a study of tumor-infiltrating lymphocytes in primary liver carcinoma. Study in general: Staging placed the tumors at T1-T3 N0M0, and they measured roughly 4 to 10 cm across.

This clonotype was counted between two and nine times. The antigen is undetermined. Per germline, CDR1 LNHDA and CDR2 SQIVND (reference sequence). This CDR3 is 15 amino acids long. The V end was cut by 8 bases, the J end by 4 bases, with 19 bases between. The researchers produced TCR beta cDNA from about 510 ng total RNA with a constant-region primer. A slightly modified ARM-PCR protocol with three nested multiplex PCR rounds produced these TCR beta libraries. The first two PCR rounds used TRBV1-TRBV30 forward primers with a C-beta reverse primer, 10 to 11 cycles each. MiXCR was run by TCRdb on the multiplex PCR reads, yielding one entry per CDR3 protein. The table lists 90,000 to 150,000 distinct CDR3 sequences, less than 75% of them singletons. Without any cell sorting, roughly 18-30 mg of bulk tissue yielded co-extracted RNA and DNA. Donors were untreated and chronically infected with HBV. Findings and limits, study-wide: Blood had a significantly lower top-250-clone fraction than tumors did (p = 0.039). Tumor-adjacent and tumor-blood pairs displayed less overlap than did pairs of tumor regions.

Sequenced: tumor-adjacent normal liver tissue. The source is a woman aged 55 to 70 with primary liver carcinoma and hepatitis B virus infection. V gene TRBV19 combines with J gene TRBJ2-3, with D possibly matching TRBD2 (5 bases). The CDR3 here is CASAPFGSRADTQYF. CDR3 nucleotide sequence: TGTGCCAGTGCCCCGTTTGGGAGTCGGGCAGATACGCAGTATTTT. The whole variable domain, filled in from reference TRBV19 and TRBJ2-3, reads DGGITQSPKYLFRKEGQNVTLSCEQNLNHDAMYWYRQDPGQGLRLIYYSQIVNDFQKGDIAEGYSVSREKKESFPLTVTSAQKNPTAFYLCASAPFGSRADTQYFGPGTRLTVL.